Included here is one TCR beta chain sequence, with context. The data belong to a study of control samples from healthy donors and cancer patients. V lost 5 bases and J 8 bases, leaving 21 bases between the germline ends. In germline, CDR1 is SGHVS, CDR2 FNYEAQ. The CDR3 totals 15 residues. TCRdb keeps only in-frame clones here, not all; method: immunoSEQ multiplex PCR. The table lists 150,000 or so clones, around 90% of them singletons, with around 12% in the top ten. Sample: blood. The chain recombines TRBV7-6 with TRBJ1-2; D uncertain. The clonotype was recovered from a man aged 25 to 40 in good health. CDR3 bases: TGTGCCAGCAGCCCCCAGGCCGGGCAGTATCAAGGCTACACCTTC. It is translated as CASSPQAGQYQGYTF.